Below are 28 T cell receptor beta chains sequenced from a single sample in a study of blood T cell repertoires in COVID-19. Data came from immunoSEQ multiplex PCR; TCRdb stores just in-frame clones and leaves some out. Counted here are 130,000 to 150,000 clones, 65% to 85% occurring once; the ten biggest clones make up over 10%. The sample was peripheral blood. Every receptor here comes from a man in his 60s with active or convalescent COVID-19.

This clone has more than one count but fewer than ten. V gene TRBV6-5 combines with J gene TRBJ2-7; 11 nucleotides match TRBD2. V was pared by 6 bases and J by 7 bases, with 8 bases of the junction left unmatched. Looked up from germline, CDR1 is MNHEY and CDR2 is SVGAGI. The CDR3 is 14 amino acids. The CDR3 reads CASSATTSGIEQYF. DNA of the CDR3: TGTGCCAGCAGCGCGACGACTAGCGGGATTGAGCAGTACTTC.

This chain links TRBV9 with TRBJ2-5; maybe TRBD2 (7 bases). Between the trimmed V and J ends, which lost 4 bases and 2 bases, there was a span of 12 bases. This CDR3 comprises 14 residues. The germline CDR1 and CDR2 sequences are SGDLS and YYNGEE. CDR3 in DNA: TGTGCCAGCAGCCGAAGGGGGGGGCAAGAGACCCAGTACTTC. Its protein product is CASSRRGGQETQYF. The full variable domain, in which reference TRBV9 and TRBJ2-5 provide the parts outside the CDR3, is DSGVTQTPKHLITATGQRVTLRCSPRSGDLSVYWYQQSLDQGLQFLIQYYNGEERAKGNILERFSAQQFPDLHSELNLSSLELGDSALYFCASSRRGGQETQYFGPGTRLLVL.

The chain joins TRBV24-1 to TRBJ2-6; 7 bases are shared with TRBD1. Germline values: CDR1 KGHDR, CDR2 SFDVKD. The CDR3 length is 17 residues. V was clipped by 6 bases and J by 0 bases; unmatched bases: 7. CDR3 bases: TGTGCCACCAGTACAGGGGAGACCTCCTCTGGGGCCAACGTCCTGACTTTC. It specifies CATSTGETSSGANVLTF.

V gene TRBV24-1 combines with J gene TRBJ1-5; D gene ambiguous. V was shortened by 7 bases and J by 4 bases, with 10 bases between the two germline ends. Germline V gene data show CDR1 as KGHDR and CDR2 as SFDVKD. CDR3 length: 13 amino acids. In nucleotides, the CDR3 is TGTGCCACCAGCGCCCCCGGGAATCAGCCCCAGCATTTT. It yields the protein CATSAPGNQPQHF.

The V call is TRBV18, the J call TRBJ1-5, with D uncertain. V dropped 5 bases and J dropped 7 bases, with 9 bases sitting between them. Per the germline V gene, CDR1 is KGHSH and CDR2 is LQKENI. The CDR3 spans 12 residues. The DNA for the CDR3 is TGTGCCAGCTCAGCTACAGAGCAGCCCCAGCATTTT. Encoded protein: CASSATEQPQHF.

The CDR3 coding sequence is TGCAGTGCTAGATCCCAGGCCACGCAGTATTTT. It translates to CSARSQATQYF. The rearrangement uses TRBV20-1 and TRBJ2-3, with D hard to call. V was clipped by 2 bases and J by 9 bases, with 9 bases between them. Germline V gene sequence: CDR1 DFQATT, CDR2 SNEGSKA (reference sequence). The CDR3 contains 11 residues.

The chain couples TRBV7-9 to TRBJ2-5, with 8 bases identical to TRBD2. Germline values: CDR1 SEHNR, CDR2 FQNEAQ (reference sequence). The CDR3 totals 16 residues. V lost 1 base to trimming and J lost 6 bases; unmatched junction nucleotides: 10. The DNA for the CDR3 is TGTGCCAGCAGCTTAGAGACGGGACTAGATAAACAGACCCAGTACTTC. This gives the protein CASSLETGLDKQTQYF.

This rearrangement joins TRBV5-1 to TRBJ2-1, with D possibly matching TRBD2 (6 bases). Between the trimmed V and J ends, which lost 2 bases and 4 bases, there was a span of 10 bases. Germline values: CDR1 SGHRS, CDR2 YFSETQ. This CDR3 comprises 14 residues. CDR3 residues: CASSLEGRYNEQFF. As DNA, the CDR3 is TGCGCCAGCAGCTTAGAAGGGAGGTACAATGAGCAGTTCTTC.

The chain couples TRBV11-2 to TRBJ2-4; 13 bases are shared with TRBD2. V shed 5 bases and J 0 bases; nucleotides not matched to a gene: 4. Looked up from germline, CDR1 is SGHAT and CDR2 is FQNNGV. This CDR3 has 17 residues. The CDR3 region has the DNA TGTGCCAGCAGCCCCAGGACTAGCGGGAGAGCCAAAAACATTCAGTACTTC. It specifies CASSPRTSGRAKNIQYF.

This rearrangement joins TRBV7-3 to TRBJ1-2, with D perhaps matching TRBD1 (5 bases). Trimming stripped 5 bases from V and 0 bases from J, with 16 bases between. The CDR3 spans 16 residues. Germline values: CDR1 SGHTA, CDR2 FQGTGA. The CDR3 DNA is TGTGCCAGCAGCCCCCATGGGGGAGGCTCTAACTATGGCTACACCTTC. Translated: CASSPHGGGSNYGYTF.

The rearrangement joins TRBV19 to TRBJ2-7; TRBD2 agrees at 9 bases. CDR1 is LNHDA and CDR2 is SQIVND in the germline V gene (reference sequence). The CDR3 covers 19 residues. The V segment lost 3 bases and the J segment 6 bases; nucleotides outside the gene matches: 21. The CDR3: CASSIRAKIAGGPVREQYF. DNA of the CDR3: TGTGCCAGTAGTATCCGGGCTAAGATTGCGGGAGGGCCGGTCCGCGAGCAGTACTTC.

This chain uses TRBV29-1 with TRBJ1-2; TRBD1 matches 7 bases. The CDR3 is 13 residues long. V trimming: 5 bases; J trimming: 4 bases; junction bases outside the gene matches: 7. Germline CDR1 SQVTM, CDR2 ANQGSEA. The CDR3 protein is CSVKGQDVYGYTF. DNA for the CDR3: TGCAGCGTTAAAGGACAGGACGTCTATGGCTACACCTTC.

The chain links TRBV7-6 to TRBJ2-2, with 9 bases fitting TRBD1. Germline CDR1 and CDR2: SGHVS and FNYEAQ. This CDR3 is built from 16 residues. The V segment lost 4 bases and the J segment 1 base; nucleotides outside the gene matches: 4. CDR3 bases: TGTGCCAGCAGCTCGGGACAGGGTGGGAACACCGGGGAGCTGTTTTTT. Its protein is CASSSGQGGNTGELFF.

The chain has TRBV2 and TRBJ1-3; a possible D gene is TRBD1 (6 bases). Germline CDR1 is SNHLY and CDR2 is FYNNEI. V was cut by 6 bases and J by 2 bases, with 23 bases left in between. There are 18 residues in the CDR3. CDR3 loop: CASRRGRGSGSAGNTIYF. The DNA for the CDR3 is TGTGCCAGCAGGAGGGGCAGGGGCAGCGGATCAGCTGGAAACACCATATATTTT. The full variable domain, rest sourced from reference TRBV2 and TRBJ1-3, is EPEVTQTPSHQVTQMGQEVILRCVPISNHLYFYWYRQILGQKVEFLVSFYNNEISEKSEIFDDQFSVERPDGSNFTLKIRSTKLEDSAMYFCASRRGRGSGSAGNTIYFGEGSWLTVV.

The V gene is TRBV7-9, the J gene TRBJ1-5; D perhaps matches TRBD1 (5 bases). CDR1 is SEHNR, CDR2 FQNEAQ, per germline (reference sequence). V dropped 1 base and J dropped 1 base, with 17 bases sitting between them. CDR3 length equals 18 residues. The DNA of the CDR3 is TGTGCCAGCAGCTTAGATATCGGCGGGGGTAGAAGCAATCAGCCCCAGCATTTT. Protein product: CASSLDIGGGRSNQPQHF. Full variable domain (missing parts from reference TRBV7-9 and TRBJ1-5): DTGVSQNPRHKITKRGQNVTFRCDPISEHNRLYWYRQTLGQGPEFLTYFQNEAQLEKSRLLSDRFSAERPKGSFSTLEIQRTEQGDSAMYLCASSLDIGGGRSNQPQHFGDGTRLSIL.

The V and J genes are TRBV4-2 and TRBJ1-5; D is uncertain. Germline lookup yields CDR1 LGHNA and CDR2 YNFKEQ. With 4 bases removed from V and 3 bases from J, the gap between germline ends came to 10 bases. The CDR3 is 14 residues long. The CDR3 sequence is CASSPKGANQPQHF. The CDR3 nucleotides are TGTGCCAGCAGCCCTAAGGGAGCCAATCAGCCCCAGCATTTT.

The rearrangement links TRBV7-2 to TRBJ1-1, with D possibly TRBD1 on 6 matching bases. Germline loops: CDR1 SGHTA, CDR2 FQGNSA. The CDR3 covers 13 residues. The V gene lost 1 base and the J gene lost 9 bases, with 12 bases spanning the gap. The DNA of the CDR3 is TGTGCCAGCAGCTTAGTCAGAGGGGACAAAGCTTTCTTT. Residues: CASSLVRGDKAFF.

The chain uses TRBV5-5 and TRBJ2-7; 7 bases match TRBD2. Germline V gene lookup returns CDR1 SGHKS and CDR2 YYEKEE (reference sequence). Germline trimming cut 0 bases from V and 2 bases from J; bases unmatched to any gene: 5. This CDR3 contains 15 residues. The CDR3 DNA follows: TGTGCCAGCAGCTTGGGCAGGGAGGGGACCTACGAGCAGTACTTC. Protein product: CASSLGREGTYEQYF.

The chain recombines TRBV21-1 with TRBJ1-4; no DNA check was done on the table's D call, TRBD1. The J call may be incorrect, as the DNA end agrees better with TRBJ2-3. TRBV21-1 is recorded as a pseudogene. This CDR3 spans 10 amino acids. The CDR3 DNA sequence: TGTGCCAGCAGCAAACCGGGACAGTATTTT. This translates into CASSKPGQYF.

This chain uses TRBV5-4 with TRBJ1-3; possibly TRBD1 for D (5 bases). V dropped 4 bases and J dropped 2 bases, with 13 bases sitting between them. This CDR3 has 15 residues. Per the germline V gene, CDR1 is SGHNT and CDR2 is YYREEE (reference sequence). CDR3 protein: CASSRGLSPGNTIYF. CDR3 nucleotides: TGTGCCAGCAGCCGGGGACTTAGTCCTGGAAACACCATATATTTT. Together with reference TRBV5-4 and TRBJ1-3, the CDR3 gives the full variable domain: ETGVTQSPTHLIKTRGQQVTLRCSSQSGHNTVSWYQQALGQGPQFIFQYYREEENGRGNFPPRFSGLQFPNYSSELNVNALELDDSALYLCASSRGLSPGNTIYFGEGSWLTVV.

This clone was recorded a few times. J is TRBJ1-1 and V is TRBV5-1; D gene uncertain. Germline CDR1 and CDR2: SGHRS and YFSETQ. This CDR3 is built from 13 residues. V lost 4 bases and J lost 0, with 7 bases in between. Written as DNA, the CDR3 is TGCGCCAGCAGCCTGACATTGAACACTGAAGCTTTCTTT. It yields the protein CASSLTLNTEAFF.

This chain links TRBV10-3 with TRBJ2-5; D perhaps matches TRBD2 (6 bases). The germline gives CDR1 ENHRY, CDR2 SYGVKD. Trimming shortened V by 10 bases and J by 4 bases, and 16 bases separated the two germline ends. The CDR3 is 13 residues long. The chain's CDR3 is CATRPPGAETQYF. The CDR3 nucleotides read TGTGCCACTAGACCCCCGGGAGCAGAGACCCAGTACTTC.

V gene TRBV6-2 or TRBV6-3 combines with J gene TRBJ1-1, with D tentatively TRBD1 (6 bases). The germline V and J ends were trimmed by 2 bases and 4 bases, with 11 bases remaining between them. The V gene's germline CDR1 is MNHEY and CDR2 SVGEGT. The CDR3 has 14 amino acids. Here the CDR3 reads CASSYPGGRTEAFF. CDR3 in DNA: TGTGCCAGCAGTTACCCGGGGGGGCGCACTGAAGCTTTCTTT.

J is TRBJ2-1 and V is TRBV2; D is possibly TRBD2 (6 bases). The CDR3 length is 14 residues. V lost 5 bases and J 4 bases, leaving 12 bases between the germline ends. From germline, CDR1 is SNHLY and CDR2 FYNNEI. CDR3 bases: TGTGCCAGCAGTCCGGGAGTCACGTACAATGAGCAGTTCTTC. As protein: CASSPGVTYNEQFF.

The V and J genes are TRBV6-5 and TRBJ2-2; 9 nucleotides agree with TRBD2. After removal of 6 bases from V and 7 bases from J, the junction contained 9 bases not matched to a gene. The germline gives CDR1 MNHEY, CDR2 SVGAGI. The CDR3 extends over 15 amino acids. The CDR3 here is CASRLLAGVGGELFF. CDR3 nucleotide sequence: TGTGCCAGCAGACTGTTAGCGGGAGTGGGCGGGGAGCTGTTTTTT.

As DNA, the CDR3 is TGCGCCAGCAGCGCCGGCTTGGGGCTTGCAACTAATGAAAAACTGTTTTTT. Amino acid sequence: CASSAGLGLATNEKLFF. The rearrangement joins TRBV5-1 to TRBJ1-4, with D perhaps matching TRBD1 (5 bases). Germline lookup yields CDR1 SGHRS and CDR2 YFSETQ. The V gene lost 4 bases and the J gene lost 0 bases, with 16 bases spanning the gap. The CDR3 totals 17 residues.

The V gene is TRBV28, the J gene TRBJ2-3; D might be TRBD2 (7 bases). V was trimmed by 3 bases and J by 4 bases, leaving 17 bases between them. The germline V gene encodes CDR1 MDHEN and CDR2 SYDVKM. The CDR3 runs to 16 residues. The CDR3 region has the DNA TGTGCCAGCAGTTTGGCAGGTGGGGGGGGCGCAGATACGCAGTATTTT. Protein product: CASSLAGGGGADTQYF.

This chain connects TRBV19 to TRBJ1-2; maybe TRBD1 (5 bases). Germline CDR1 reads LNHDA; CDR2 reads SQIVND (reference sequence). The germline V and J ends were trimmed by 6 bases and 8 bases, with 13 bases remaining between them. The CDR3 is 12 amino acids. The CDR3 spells CASRSRVEGYTF. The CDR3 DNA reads TGTGCCAGTAGATCCAGGGTGGAAGGCTACACCTTC. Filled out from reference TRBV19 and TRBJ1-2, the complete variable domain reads DGGITQSPKYLFRKEGQNVTLSCEQNLNHDAMYWYRQDPGQGLRLIYYSQIVNDFQKGDIAEGYSVSREKKESFPLTVTSAQKNPTAFYLCASRSRVEGYTFGSGTRLTVV.